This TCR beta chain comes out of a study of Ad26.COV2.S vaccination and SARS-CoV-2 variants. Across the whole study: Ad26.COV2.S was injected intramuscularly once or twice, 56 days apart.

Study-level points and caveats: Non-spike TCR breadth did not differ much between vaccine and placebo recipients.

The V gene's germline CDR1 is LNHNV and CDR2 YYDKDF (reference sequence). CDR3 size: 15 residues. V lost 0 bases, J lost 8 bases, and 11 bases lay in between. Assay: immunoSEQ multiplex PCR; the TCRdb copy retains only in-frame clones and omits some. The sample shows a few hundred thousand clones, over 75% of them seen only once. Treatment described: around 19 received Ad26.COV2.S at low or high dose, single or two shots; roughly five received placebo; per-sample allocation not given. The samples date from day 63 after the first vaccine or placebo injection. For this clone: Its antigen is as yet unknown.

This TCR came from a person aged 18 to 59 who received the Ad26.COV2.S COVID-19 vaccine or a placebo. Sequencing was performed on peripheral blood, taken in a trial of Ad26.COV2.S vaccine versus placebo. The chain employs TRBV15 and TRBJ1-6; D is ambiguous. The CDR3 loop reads CATSRDPQFDSPLHF. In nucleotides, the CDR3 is TGTGCCACCAGCAGAGATCCCCAGTTCGATTCACCCCTCCACTTT.